The 2 T cell receptor beta chains in this list originate from one sample, sequenced in a study of response to subunit inactivated influenza vaccine (dated by TCRdb to the late 2010s). Library prep was done by RT-PCR. The reads were generated on an Illumina HiSeq 2500. TCRdb cleaned the public reads at Q25 with fastp, built clones with MiXCR and kept in-frame beta chains. Records with the same CDR3 protein are collapsed into one entry carrying the most frequent genes and DNA. This sample comprises 500,000 to 600,000 distinct CDR3 sequences, about an eighth of them detected only once. The ten biggest clones cover roughly a tenth of the sample. Sequencing used PBMCs from blood, obtained on the day of vaccination. These TCRs come from a man in his forties or fifties who received an inactivated influenza vaccine. Donor details come from another sample of the same person, matched by shared clones.

There are a few counts of this clonotype. This sequence joins TRBV10-3 and TRBJ2-7; TRBD1 agrees at 8 bases. This CDR3 spans 16 amino acids. The germline V gene encodes CDR1 ENHRY and CDR2 SYGVKD. With V trimmed by 6 bases and J by 1 base, 11 bases remained unmatched. The CDR3 loop reads CAIREIGTGGSYEQYF. CDR3 nucleotide sequence: TGTGCCATCAGAGAAATCGGGACAGGTGGTTCCTACGAGCAGTACTTC.

J is TRBJ2-1 and V is TRBV4-1; D is unclear. Germline CDR1 is MGHRA and CDR2 is YSYEKL. The V and J ends lost 1 base and 0 bases respectively, with 7 bases between them. The CDR3 spans 15 residues. The CDR3 DNA sequence: TGCGCCAGCAGCCAAGGGCAGACCTCCTACAATGAGCAGTTCTTC. This gives the protein CASSQGQTSYNEQFF.